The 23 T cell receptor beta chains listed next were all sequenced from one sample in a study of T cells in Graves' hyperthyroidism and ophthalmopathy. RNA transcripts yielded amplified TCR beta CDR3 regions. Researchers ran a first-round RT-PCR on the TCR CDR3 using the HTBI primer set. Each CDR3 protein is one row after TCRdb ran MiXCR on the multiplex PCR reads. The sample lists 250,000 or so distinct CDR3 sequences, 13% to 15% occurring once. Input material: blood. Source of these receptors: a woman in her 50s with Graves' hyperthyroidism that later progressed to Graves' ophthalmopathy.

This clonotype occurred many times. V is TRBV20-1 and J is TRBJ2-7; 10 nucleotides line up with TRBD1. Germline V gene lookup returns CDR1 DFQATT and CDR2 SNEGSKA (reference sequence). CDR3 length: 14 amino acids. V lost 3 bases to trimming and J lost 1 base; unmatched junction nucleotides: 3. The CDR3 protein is CSASLGQGSYEQYF. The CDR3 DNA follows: TGCAGTGCTAGTCTGGGACAGGGGTCCTACGAGCAGTACTTC.

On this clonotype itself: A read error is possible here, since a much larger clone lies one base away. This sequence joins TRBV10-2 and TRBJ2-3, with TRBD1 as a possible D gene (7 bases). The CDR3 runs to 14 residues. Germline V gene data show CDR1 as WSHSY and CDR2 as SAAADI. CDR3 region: CANSVDREADTQYF. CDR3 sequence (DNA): TGCGCCAACAGTGTTGACAGGGAGGCCGATACGCAGTATTTT.

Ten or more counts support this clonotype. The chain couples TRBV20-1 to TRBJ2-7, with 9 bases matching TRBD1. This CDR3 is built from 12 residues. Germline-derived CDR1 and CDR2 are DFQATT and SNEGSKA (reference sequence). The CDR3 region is CSGTGTSYEQYF. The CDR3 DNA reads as TGCAGCGGGACAGGGACGTCCTACGAGCAGTACTTC.

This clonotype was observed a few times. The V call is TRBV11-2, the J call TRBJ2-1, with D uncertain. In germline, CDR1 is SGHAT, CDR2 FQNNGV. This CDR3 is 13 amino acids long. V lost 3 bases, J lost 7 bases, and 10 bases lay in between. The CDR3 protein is CASSFGRWNEQFF. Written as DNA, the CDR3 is TGTGCCAGCAGCTTTGGCAGGTGGAATGAGCAGTTCTTC. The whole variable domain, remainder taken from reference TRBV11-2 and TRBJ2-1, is EAGVAQSPRYKIIEKRQSVAFWCNPISGHATLYWYQQILGQGPKLLIQFQNNGVVDDSQLPKDRFSAERLKGVDSTLKIQPAKLEDSAVYLCASSFGRWNEQFFGPGTRLTVL.

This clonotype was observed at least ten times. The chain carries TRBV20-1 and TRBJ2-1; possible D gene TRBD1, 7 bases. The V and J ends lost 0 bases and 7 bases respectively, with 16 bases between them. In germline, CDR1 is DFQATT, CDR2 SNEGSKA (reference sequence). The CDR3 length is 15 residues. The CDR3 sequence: CSARDGPGGWNEQFF. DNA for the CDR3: TGCAGTGCTAGAGATGGGCCAGGGGGGTGGAATGAGCAGTTCTTC.

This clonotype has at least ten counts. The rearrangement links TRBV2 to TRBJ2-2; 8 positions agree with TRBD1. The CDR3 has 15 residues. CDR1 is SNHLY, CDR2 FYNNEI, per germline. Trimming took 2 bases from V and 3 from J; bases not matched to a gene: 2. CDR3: CASSETGGYTGELFF. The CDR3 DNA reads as TGTGCCAGCAGTGAAACAGGGGGGTACACCGGGGAGCTGTTTTTT.

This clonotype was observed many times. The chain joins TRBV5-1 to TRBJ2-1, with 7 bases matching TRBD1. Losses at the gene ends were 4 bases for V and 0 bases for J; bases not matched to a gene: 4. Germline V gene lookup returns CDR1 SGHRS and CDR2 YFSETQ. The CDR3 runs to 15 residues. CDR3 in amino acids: CASSNGQVSYNEQFF. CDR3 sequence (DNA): TGCGCCAGCAGCAACGGACAGGTCTCCTACAATGAGCAGTTCTTC.

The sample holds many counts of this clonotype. Here the CDR3 DNA reads TGTGCCAGCAGCCGGGGGGGGGACGGGTCCTACGAGCAGTACTTC. As protein: CASSRGGDGSYEQYF. This chain joins TRBV7-3 and TRBJ2-7; TRBD2 matches 8 bases. This CDR3 has 15 amino acids. The germline V gene encodes CDR1 SGHTA and CDR2 FQGTGA. V dropped 5 bases and J dropped 1; count of bases not matched to a gene: 7.

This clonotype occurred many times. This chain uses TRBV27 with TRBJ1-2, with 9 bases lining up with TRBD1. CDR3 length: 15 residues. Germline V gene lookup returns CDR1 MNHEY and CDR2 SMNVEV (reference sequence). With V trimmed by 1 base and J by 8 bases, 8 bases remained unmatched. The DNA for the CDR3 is TGTGCCAGCAGTTTATTAATTGGGGACAGGGCGGGCTACACCTTC. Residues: CASSLLIGDRAGYTF.

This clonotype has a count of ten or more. DNA of the CDR3: TGTGCCAGCAGCTCGGGGGGATCGAACTATGGCTACACCTTC. This encodes CASSSGGSNYGYTF. V usage is TRBV11-3 and J usage is TRBJ1-2, with D possibly matching TRBD1 (5 bases). V lost 4 bases and J lost 2, with 11 bases in between. The CDR3 is 14 amino acids. CDR1 SGHNT and CDR2 YENEEA come from the germline V gene. The whole variable domain, remainder taken from reference TRBV11-3 and TRBJ1-2, is EAGVVQSPRYKIIEKKQPVAFWCNPISGHNTLYWYLQNLGQGPELLIRYENEEAVDDSQLPKDRFSAERLKGVDSTLKIQPAELGDSAVYLCASSSGGSNYGYTFGSGTRLTVV.

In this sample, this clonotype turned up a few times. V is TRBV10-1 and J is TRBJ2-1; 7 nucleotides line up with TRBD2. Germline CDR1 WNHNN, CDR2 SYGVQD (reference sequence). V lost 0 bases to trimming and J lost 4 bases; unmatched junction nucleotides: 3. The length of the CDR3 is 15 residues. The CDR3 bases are TGCGCCAGCAGTGAGTCGGGAGGGCGGTACAATGAGCAGTTCTTC. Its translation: CASSESGGRYNEQFF.

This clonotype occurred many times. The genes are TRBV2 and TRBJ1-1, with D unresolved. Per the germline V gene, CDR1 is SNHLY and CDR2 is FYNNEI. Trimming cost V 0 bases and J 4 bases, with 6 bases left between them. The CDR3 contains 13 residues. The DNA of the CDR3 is TGTGCCAGCAGTGAAGCCGGGCCCACTGAAGCTTTCTTT. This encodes CASSEAGPTEAFF.

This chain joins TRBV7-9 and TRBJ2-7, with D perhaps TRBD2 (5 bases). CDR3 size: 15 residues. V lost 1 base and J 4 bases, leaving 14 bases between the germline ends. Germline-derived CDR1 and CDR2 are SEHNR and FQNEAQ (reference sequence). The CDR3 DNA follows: TGTGCCAGCAGCTTAGGAGGGCTACCCGATTACGAGCAGTACTTC. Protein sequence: CASSLGGLPDYEQYF. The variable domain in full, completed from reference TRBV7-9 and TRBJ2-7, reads DTGVSQNPRHKITKRGQNVTFRCDPISEHNRLYWYRQTLGQGPEFLTYFQNEAQLEKSRLLSDRFSAERPKGSFSTLEIQRTEQGDSAMYLCASSLGGLPDYEQYFGPGTRLTVT.

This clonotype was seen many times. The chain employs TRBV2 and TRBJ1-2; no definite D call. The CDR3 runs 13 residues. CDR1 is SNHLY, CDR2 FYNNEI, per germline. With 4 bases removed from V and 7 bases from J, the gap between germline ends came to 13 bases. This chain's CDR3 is CASSVTREGGYTF. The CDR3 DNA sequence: TGTGCCAGCAGTGTAACCAGAGAGGGTGGCTACACCTTC.

The chain's CDR3 is CASSPRTGADTQYF. CDR3 coding DNA: TGTGCCAGCAGCCCCCGGACGGGAGCAGATACGCAGTATTTT. The V call is TRBV9, the J call TRBJ2-3; tentative D call: TRBD2 (6 bases). Trimming removed 4 bases from V and 4 bases from J, with 13 bases in between. The germline V gene encodes CDR1 SGDLS and CDR2 YYNGEE. The CDR3 is made up of 14 amino acids.

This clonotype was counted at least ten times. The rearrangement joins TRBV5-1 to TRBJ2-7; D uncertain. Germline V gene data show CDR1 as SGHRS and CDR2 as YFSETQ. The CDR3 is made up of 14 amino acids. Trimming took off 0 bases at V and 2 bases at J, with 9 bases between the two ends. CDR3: CASSLVDIAYEQYF. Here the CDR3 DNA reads TGCGCCAGCAGCTTGGTGGATATAGCCTACGAGCAGTACTTC.

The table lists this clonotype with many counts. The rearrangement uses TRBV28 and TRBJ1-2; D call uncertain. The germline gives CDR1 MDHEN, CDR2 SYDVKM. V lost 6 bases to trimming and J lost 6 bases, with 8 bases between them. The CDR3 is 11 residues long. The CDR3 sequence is CASRGNDGYTF. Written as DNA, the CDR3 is TGTGCCAGCAGGGGCAATGATGGCTACACCTTC.

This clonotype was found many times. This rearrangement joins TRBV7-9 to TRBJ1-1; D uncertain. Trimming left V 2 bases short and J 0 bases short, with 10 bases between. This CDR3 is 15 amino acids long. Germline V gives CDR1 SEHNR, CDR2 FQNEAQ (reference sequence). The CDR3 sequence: CASSLWGKMNTEAFF. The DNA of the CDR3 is TGTGCCAGCAGCTTATGGGGAAAGATGAACACTGAAGCTTTCTTT.

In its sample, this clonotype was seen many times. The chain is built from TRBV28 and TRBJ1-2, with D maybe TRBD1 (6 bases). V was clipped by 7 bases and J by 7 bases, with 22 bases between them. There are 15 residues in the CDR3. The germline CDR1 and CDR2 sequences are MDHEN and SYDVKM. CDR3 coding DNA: TGTGCCAGCATTCAGGACATATACAGGGCTGCTGGCTACACCTTC. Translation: CASIQDIYRAAGYTF.

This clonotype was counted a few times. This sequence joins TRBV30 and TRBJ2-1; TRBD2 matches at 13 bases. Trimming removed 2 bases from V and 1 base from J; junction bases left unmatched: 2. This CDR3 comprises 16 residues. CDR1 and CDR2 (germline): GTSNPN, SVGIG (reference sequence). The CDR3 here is CAWSRGLAGSYNEQFF. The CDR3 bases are TGTGCCTGGAGTAGGGGACTAGCGGGATCCTACAATGAGCAGTTCTTC.

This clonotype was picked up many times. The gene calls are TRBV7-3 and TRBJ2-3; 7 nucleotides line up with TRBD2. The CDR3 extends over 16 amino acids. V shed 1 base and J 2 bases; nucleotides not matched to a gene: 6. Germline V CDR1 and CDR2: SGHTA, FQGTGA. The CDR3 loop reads CASSLRVAGLTDTQYF. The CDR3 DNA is TGTGCCAGCAGCTTAAGGGTAGCGGGTCTCACAGATACGCAGTATTTT.

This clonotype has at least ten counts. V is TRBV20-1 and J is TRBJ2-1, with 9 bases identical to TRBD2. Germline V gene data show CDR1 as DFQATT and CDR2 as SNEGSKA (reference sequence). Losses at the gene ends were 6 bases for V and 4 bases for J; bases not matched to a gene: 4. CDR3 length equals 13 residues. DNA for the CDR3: TGCAGTGCCAGGACTAGCGTTTACAATGAGCAGTTCTTC. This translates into CSARTSVYNEQFF.

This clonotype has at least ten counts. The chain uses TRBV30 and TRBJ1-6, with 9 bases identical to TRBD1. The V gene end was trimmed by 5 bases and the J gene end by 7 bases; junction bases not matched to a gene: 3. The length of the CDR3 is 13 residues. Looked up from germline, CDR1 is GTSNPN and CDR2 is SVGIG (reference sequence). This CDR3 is CAWCDRGNSPLHF. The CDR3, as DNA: TGTGCCTGGTGTGACAGGGGGAATTCACCCCTCCACTTT.